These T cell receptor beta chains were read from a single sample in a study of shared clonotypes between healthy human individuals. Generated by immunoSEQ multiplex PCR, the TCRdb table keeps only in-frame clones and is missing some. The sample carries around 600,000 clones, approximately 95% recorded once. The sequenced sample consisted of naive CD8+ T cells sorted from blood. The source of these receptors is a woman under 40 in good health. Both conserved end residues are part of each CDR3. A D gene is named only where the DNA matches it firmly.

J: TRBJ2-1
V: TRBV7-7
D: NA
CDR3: CASSQTADPSNEQFF

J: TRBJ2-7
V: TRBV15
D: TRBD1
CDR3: CATQEGAQTFYPYEQYF

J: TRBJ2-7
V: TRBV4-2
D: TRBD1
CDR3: CASSQNRGLDEQYF

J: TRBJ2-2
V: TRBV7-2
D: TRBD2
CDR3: CASSPRLAGGTGELFF

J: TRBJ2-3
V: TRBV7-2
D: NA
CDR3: CASTKEGSGSTDTQYF

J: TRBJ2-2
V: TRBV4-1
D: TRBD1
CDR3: CASSHGTGGTGELFF

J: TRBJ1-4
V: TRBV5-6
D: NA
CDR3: CASSRTDNEKLFF

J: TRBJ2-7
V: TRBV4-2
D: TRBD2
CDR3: CASSLGLAGGYEQYF

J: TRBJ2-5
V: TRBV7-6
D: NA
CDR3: CASSLHGGQETQYF

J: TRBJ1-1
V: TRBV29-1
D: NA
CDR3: CSVAGLSNTEAFF

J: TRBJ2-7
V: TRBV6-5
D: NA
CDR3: CASSGPRDPYEQYF

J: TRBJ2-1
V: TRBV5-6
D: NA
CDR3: CASSLDPESYNEQFF

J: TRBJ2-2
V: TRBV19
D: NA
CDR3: CASSIWDVNTGELFF

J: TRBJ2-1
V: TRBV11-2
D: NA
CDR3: CASSQIQGDEQFF

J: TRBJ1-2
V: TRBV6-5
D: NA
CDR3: CASSSSLEAGGYTF

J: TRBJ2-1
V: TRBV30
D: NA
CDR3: CAWSVVAGGVHEQFF

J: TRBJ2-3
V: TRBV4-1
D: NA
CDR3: CASSLTGITDTQYF

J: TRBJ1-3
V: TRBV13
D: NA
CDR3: CASSLLQAISGNTIYF

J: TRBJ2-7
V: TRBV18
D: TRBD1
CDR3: CASSPGTASYEQYF

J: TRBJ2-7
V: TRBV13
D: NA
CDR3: CASSSSGPLGEQYF

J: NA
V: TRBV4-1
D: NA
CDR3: CASSQDPGAYEQYF

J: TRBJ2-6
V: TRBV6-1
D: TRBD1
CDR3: CASSAGRGPGANVLTF

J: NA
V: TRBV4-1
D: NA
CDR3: CASSPSVAVFEQYF

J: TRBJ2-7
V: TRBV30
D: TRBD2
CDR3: CAWSERAGGVYEQYF

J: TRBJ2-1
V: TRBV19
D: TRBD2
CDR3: CASQTSGLYNEQFF

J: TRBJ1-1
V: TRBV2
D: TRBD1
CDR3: CASSELGQRNTEAFF

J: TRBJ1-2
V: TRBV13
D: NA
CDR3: CASSLESQAGYTF

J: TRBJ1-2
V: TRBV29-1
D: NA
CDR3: CSARDTANYGYTF

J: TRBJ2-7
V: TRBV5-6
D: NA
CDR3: CASSSRGHEQYF

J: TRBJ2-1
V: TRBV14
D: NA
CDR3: CASSQDTPGRIFDEQFF

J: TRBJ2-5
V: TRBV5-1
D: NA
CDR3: CASSLAMGAEVNF

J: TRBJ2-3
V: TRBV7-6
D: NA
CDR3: CASSLGGSADTQYF

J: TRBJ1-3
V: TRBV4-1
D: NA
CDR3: CASSQFQTDTIYF

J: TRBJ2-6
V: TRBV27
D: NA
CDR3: CASSFSGANVLTF

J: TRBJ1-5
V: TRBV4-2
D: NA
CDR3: CASSQDSFNTKDSNQPQHF

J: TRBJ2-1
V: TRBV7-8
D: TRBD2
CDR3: CASSRLAEGETFF

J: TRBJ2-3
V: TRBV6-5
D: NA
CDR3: CASSYGGSTDTQYF

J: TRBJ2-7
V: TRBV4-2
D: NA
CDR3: CASSQGVSLTYEQYF

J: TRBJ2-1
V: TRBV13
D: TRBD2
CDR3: CASSLVSGSGNEQFF

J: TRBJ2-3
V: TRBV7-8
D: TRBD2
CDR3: CASSLTSGTTDTQYF

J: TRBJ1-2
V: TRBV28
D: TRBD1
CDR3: CASSAYPGQGDGYTF

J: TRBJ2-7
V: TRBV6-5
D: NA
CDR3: CASSSGARAYEQYF

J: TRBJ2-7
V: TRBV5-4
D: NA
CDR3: CASSSEHEQYF

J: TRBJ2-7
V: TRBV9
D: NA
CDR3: CASSHVGQPYEQYF

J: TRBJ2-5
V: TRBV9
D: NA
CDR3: CASSVGGNQETQYF

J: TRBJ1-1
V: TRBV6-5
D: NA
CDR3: CASSYSEPMNTEAFF